A selection of T cell receptor beta chains follows, all from one sample in a study of cytomegalovirus exposure and HLA in healthy donors. The data were produced by immunoSEQ multiplex PCR, yet TCRdb's version contains in-frame clones alone and is incomplete. The sample records roughly 130,000 clones, 80% being singletons. Sequenced material: PBMCs. These receptors all stem from a male donor in good health and CMV-seronegative. The CDR3 runs from the conserved cysteine through the conserved F or W. D genes are given only for firm matches. Only part of the rows carry a size: once, few, many, or a class if the clone is expanded.

- TRBD1 TRBJ2-1 TRBV7-9 CSSSLAPSGTGFYNEQFF TGTTCCAGCAGCTTAGCCCCCTCCGGGACAGGATTCTACAATGAGCAGTTCTTC
few TRBD1 TRBJ1-1 TRBV7-8 CATGQGNTNTEAFF TGTGCCACCGGACAGGGGAATACGAACACTGAAGCTTTCTTT
- TRBD1 TRBJ1-6 TRBV18 CASSPTTGGNSPLHF TGTGCTAGCTCACCAACCACAGGGGGTAATTCACCCCTCCACTTT
- TRBD2 TRBJ2-1 TRBV5-6 CASSRAGLADSYNEQFF TGTGCCAGCAGCCGCGCGGGGCTAGCGGACTCCTACAATGAGCAGTTCTTC
once - TRBJ1-3 TRBV7-6 CASSLMTADSGNTIYF TGTGCCAGCAGCCTGATGACAGCCGACTCTGGAAACACCATATATTTT
- - TRBJ2-7 TRBV7-8 CASSLGRLYEQYF TGTGCCAGCAGCTTAGGCCGACTCTACGAGCAGTACTTC
- - TRBJ2-5 TRBV11-3 CASSSNRAAAQYF TGTGCCAGCAGTTCTAACAGGGCCGCGGCCCAGTACTTC
- TRBD2 TRBJ2-1 TRBV5-1 CASAYAGGSYNEQFF TGCGCCAGCGCATATGCGGGGGGCTCCTACAATGAGCAGTTCTTC
once - TRBJ1-2 TRBV9 CASSDRVYGYTF TGTGCCAGCAGCGACAGGGTATATGGCTACACCTTC
- - TRBJ2-7 TRBV9 CASSAPGSYEQYF TGTGCCAGCAGCGCCCCTGGGAGCTACGAGCAGTACTTC
- - TRBJ2-5 TRBV28 CASSSTGPGQFQETQYF TGTGCCAGCAGTTCAACGGGACCTGGACAGTTTCAAGAGACCCAGTACTTC
few - TRBJ2-2 TRBV5-1 CASSLLEGATGELFF TGCGCCAGCAGCTTGTTGGAGGGCGCCACCGGGGAGCTGTTTTTT
few TRBD1 TRBJ1-1 TRBV5-4 CASSSQGAEAFF TGTGCCAGCAGCTCCCAGGGGGCTGAAGCTTTCTTT
- - TRBJ1-2 TRBV7-9 CASSTTDKIYGYTF TGTGCCAGCAGCACTACGGACAAAATCTATGGCTACACCTTC
- TRBD1 TRBJ2-7 TRBV7-8 CASSRVTGEGEQYF TGTGCCAGCAGCCGGGTGACAGGGGAAGGCGAGCAGTACTTC
- TRBD2 TRBJ2-1 TRBV28 CASSFPLSGGVYNEQFF TGTGCCAGCAGTTTCCCCTTATCTGGGGGGGTATACAATGAGCAGTTCTTC
- - TRBJ2-6 TRBV27 CASKELSSGANGLTF TGTGCCAGCAAAGAGCTATCCTCTGGGGCCAACGGCCTGACTTTC
- TRBD2 TRBJ2-7 TRBV5-4 CASSPSSGGAYEQYF TGTGCCAGCAGCCCCTCGAGTGGGGGGGCCTACGAGCAGTACTTC
once - TRBJ1-5 TRBV6-1 CASSDRGYSNQPQHF TGTGCCAGCAGTGACAGGGGATATAGCAATCAGCCCCAGCATTTT
- - TRBJ2-5 TRBV30 CAWSHGASGEQYF TGTGCCTGGAGCCATGGCGCCTCGGGGGAGCAGTACTTC
- - TRBJ1-5 TRBV18 CASSPIRGQPQHF TGTGCCAGCTCACCGATTAGAGGTCAGCCCCAGCATTTT
- - TRBJ2-7 TRBV18 CASSPNRYEQYF TGTGCCAGCTCACCGAACAGGTACGAGCAGTACTTC
- - TRBJ2-7 TRBV5-4 CASSLSVEQYF TGTGCCAGCAGCTTGTCGGTCGAGCAGTACTTC
- TRBD2 TRBJ2-3 TRBV12-5 CASGLVLGSGDLSTDTQYF TGTGCTAGTGGTTTGGTACTAGGTAGCGGGGACCTCAGCACAGATACGCAGTATTTT
- TRBD1 TRBJ1-1 TRBV6-1 CANPGGFAEAFF TGTGCCAACCCAGGGGGCTTTGCTGAAGCTTTCTTT
- TRBD1 TRBJ1-2 TRBV28 CANRGQLDGYTF TGTGCCAACAGGGGGCAGTTAGATGGCTACACCTTC
- - TRBJ2-6 TRBV7-9 CASSESGANVLTF TGTGCCAGCAGCGAGTCTGGGGCCAACGTCCTGACTTTC
few - TRBJ2-5 TRBV5-4 CASLIRGRQDGTQYF TGTGCCAGCCTTATCAGGGGCAGACAAGACGGGACCCAGTACTTC
- - TRBJ1-5 TRBV19 CASSIDLVQPQHF TGTGCCAGTAGTATAGATCTAGTTCAGCCCCAGCATTTT
- - TRBJ1-2 TRBV5-1 CASSLGSGGYTF TGCGCCAGCAGCTTGGGGTCGGGGGGCTACACCTTC
- - TRBJ1-1 TRBV7-9 CASRRDGTNTEAFF TGTGCCAGCAGGCGGGACGGGACGAACACTGAAGCTTTCTTT
- - TRBJ1-1 TRBV10-3 CAISGYQWNTEAFF TGTGCCATCAGTGGATACCAGTGGAACACTGAAGCTTTCTTT
few - TRBJ1-6 TRBV7-8 CASSLNPYSPLHF TGTGCCAGCAGCTTAAATCCTTATTCACCCCTCCACTTT
- - TRBJ1-5 TRBV6-5 CASSYWANNQPQHF TGTGCCAGCAGTTACTGGGCTAACAATCAGCCCCAGCATTTT
- TRBD1 TRBJ1-5 TRBV7-2 CASSLGTGATNQPQHF TGTGCCAGCAGCTTAGGGACAGGGGCTACAAATCAGCCCCAGCATTTT
- TRBD2 TRBJ2-6 TRBV10-3 CAIGEGTNSGANVLTF TGTGCCATCGGGGAGGGAACCAACTCTGGGGCCAACGTCCTGACTTTC
once TRBD1 TRBJ2-3 TRBV7-9 CASSLPGTGLTDTQYF TGTGCCAGCAGCTTACCCGGGACAGGGTTAACAGATACGCAGTATTTT
few TRBD2 TRBJ2-2 TRBV6-8 CANPAGAGTGELFF TGTGCCAACCCAGCGGGGGCGGGGACCGGGGAGCTGTTTTTT
- - TRBJ2-5 TRBV4-1 CASSQDWLCGSMLETQYF TGCGCCAGCAGCCAAGATTGGTTATGCGGCAGTATGTTAGAGACCCAGTACTTC
- TRBD1 TRBJ1-3 TRBV5-4 CASSTGTGNSGNTIYF TGTGCCAGCAGCACCGGGACAGGGAACTCTGGAAACACCATATATTTT
- - TRBJ2-5 TRBV4-3 CASSQDGWRETQYF TGCGCCAGCAGCCAAGATGGGTGGCGGGAGACCCAGTACTTC
- TRBD2 TRBJ2-1 TRBV5-1 CASRGVAGVQVTYNEQFF TGCGCCAGCAGGGGGGTAGCGGGAGTTCAGGTGACTTACAATGAGCAGTTCTTC
- - TRBJ1-5 TRBV18 CASSGTGTQPQHF TGTGCCAGCTCAGGAACAGGTACCCAGCCCCAGCATTTT
once TRBD1 TRBJ1-5 TRBV19 CASSPRDRENQPQHF TGTGCCAGTAGCCCCCGGGACAGGGAGAATCAGCCCCAGCATTTT
- TRBD1 TRBJ2-5 TRBV2 CASRRTGGGMTQYF TGTGCCAGCAGAAGGACAGGGGGTGGGATGACCCAGTACTTC
- TRBD1 TRBJ2-1 TRBV2 CASRGTGSRKFF TGTGCCAGCAGGGGGACAGGCTCTCGGAAGTTCTTC
- - TRBJ2-1 TRBV6-5 CASSYSLSQGYNEQFF TGTGCCAGCAGTTACTCCCTCTCCCAGGGCTACAATGAGCAGTTCTTC
- - TRBJ1-1 TRBV18 CASSPRDGGPEAFF TGTGCCAGCTCACCGCGTGACGGGGGGCCTGAAGCTTTCTTT
once - TRBJ2-3 TRBV30 CAWSETGLGTDTQYF TGTGCCTGGAGTGAAACAGGCCTTGGCACAGATACGCAGTATTTT
- TRBD1 TRBJ1-6 TRBV30 CAWGQPGQKGWNSPLHF TGTGCCTGGGGTCAACCGGGACAGAAGGGTTGGAATTCACCCCTCCACTTT
- - TRBJ1-1 TRBV7-2 CASSSLGGGGLTEAFF TGTGCCAGCAGCTCCTTGGGAGGGGGAGGGCTCACTGAAGCTTTCTTT
once - TRBJ1-1 TRBV21-1 CATGGDREGTEAFF TGTGCCACCGGGGGGGACAGGGAGGGCACTGAAGCTTTCTTT
- - TRBJ2-5 TRBV7-9 CASSLGEYQETQYF TGTGCCAGCAGCTTAGGGGAGTACCAAGAGACCCAGTACTTC
- - TRBJ2-5 TRBV27 CASSVRGTRDQYF TGTGCCAGCAGTGTCAGGGGAACAAGAGACCAGTACTTC
- - TRBJ1-1 TRBV18 CASSPLYRTEIEAFF TGTGCCAGCTCACCACTTTACAGGACCGAGATTGAAGCTTTCTTT
- - TRBJ2-5 TRBV5-1 CASSLAGSQETQYF TGCGCCAGCAGCTTGGCAGGGTCACAAGAGACCCAGTACTTC
- TRBD1 TRBJ2-7 TRBV7-2 CASSLSPGGAGNEQYF TGTGCCAGCAGCTTAAGTCCAGGGGGCGCTGGAAACGAGCAGTACTTC